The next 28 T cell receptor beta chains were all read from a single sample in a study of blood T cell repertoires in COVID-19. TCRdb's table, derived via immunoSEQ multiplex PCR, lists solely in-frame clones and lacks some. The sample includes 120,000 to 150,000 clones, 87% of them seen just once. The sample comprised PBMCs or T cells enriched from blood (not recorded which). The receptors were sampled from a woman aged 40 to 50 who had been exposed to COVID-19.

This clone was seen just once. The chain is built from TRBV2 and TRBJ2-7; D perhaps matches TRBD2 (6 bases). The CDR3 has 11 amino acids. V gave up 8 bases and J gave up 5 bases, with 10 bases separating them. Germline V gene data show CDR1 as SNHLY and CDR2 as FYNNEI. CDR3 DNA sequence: TGTGCCAGCGCCGGGGGAGACGAGCAGTACTTC. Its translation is CASAGGDEQYF. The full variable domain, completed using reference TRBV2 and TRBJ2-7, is EPEVTQTPSHQVTQMGQEVILRCVPISNHLYFYWYRQILGQKVEFLVSFYNNEISEKSEIFDDQFSVERPDGSNFTLKIRSTKLEDSAMYFCASAGGDEQYFGPGTRLTVT.

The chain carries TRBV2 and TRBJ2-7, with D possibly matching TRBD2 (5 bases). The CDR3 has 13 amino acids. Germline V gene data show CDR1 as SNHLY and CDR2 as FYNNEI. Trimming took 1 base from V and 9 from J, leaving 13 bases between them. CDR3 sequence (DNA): TGTGCCAGCAGTGAAGTGTCCGGGATCGGGCAGTACTTC. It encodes CASSEVSGIGQYF.

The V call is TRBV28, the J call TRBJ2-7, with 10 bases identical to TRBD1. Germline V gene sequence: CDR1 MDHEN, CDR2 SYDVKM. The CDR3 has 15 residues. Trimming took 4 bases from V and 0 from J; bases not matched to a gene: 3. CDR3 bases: TGTGCCAGCAGTTCGACAGGGGGCGTCTCCTACGAGCAGTACTTC. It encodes CASSSTGGVSYEQYF.

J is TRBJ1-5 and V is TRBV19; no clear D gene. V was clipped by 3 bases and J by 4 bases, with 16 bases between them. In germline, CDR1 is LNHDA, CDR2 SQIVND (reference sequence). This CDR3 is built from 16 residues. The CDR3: CASSMLARNRNQPQHF. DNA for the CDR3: TGTGCCAGTAGTATGTTGGCCAGGAACCGTAATCAGCCCCAGCATTTT.

CDR3 sequence reads: CASSSHREGLRQARSLPPQHF. The CDR3 nucleotides read TGTGCCAGCAGTTCACACCGCGAGGGCCTCCGTCAAGCACGATCACTTCCGCCCCAGCATTTT. V gene TRBV28 combines with J gene TRBJ1-5; D is undetermined. The CDR3 is 21 residues long. Germline V lookup: CDR1 MDHEN, CDR2 SYDVKM. The V end was cut by 4 bases, the J end by 9 bases, with 37 bases between.

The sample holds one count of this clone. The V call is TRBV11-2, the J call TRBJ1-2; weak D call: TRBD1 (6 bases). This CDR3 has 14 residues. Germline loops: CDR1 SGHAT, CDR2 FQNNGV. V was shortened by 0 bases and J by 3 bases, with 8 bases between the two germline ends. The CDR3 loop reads CASSLDRTDYGYTF. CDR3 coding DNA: TGTGCCAGCAGCTTAGACCGGACAGACTATGGCTACACCTTC.

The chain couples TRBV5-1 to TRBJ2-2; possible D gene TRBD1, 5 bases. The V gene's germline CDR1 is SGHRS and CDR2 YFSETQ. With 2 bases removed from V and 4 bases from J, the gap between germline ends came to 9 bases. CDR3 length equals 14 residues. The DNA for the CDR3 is TGCGCCAGCAGCTTTGGGGCGGCCACCGGGGAGCTGTTTTTT. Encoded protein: CASSFGAATGELFF.

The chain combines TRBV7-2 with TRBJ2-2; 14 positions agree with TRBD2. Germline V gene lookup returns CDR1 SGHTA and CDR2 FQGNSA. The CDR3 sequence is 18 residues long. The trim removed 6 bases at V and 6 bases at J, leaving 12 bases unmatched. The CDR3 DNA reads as TGTGCCAGCAGTGGGCGGACTAGCGGGAGGACCGGGTCCGGGGAGCTGTTTTTT. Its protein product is CASSGRTSGRTGSGELFF.

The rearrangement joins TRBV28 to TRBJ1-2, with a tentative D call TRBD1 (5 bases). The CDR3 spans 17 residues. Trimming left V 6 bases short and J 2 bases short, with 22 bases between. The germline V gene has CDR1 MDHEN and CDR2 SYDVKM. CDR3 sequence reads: CASRDRRVGEANYGYTF. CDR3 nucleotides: TGTGCCAGCAGGGACCGGAGAGTAGGGGAAGCCAACTATGGCTACACCTTC.

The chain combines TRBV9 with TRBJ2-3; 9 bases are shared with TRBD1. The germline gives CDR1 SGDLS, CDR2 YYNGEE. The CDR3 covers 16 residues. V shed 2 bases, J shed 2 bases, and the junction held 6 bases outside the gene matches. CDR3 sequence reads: CASSVTGTGLTDTQYF. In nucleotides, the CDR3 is TGTGCCAGCAGCGTGACCGGGACAGGGCTCACAGATACGCAGTATTTT.

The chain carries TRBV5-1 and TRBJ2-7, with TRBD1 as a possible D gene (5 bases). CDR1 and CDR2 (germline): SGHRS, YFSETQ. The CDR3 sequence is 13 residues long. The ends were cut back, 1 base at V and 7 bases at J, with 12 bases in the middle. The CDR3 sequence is CASSLYQGTEQYF. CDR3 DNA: TGCGCCAGCAGCTTGTACCAGGGCACAGAGCAGTACTTC.

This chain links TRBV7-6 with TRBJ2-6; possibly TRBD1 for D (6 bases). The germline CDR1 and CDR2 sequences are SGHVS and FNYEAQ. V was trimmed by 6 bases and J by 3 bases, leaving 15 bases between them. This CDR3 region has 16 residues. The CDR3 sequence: CASSPSGVVGANVLTF. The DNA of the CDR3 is TGTGCCAGCAGTCCCTCAGGGGTCGTTGGGGCCAACGTCCTGACTTTC.

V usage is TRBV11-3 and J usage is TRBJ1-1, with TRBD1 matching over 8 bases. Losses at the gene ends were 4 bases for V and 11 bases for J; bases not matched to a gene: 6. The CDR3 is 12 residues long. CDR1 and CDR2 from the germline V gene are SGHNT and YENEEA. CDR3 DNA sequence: TGTGCCAGCAGCTCGCGGACAGGGACGGCTTTCTTT. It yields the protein CASSSRTGTAFF.

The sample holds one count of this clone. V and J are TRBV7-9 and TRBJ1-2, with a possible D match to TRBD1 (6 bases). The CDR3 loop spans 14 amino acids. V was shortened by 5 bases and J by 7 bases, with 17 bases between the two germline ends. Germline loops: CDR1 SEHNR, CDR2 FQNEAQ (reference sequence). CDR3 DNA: TGTGCCAGCAGCCTTCGGGCAGGGGTGTCTGGCTACACCTTC. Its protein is CASSLRAGVSGYTF.

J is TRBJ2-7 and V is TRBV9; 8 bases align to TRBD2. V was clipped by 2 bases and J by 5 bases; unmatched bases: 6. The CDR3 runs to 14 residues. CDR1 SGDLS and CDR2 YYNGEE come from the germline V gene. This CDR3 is CASSVSGGSDEQYF. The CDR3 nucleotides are TGTGCCAGCAGCGTGAGCGGGGGTAGCGACGAGCAGTACTTC.

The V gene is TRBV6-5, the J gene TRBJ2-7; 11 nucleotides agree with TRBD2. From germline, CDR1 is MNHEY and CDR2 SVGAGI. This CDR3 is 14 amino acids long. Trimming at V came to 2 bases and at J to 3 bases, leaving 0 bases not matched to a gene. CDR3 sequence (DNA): TGTGCCAGCAGTTACACTAGCGGGAGCTACGAGCAGTACTTC. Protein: CASSYTSGSYEQYF.

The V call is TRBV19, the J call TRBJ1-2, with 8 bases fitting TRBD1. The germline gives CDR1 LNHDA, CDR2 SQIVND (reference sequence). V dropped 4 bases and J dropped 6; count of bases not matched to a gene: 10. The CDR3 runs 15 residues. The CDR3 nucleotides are TGTGCCAGTAGTACAGGGGGCCAGATCATCGATGGCTACACCTTC. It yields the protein CASSTGGQIIDGYTF.

As DNA, the CDR3 is TGTGCCAGCAGCTTTGGGACTAGCGGGGGGGCTTATGAGCAGTTCTTC. Its translation: CASSFGTSGGAYEQFF. This chain uses TRBV7-6 with TRBJ2-1, with TRBD2 matching over 16 bases. CDR1 and CDR2 from the germline V gene are SGHVS and FNYEAQ. The CDR3 runs to 16 residues. With 3 bases clipped from V and 8 bases from J, the junction kept 4 bases outside the gene matches.

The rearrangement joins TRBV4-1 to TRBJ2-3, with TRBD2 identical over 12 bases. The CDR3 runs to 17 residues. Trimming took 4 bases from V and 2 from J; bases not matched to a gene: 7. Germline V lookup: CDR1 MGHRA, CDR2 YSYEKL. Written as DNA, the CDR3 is TGCGCCAGCAGCCCCTTCCTAGCGGGGGGGGTCACAGATACGCAGTATTTT. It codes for CASSPFLAGGVTDTQYF.

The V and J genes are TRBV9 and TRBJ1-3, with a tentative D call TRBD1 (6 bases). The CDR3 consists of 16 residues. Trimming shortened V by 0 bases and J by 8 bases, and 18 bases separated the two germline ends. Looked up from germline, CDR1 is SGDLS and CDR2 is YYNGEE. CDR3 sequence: CASSVEIGTPGDTIYF. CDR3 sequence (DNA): TGTGCCAGCAGCGTAGAGATAGGGACCCCAGGGGACACCATATATTTT.

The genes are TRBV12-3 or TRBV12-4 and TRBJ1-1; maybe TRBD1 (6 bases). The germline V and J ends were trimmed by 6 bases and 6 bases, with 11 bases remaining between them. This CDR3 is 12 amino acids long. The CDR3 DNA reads TGTGCCAGCAGGGCAGGGGTCTCTGAAGCTTTCTTT. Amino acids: CASRAGVSEAFF.

The DNA of the CDR3 is TGTGCCAGTAGTATTGCCCCTGGGAGTTGGCCGGATACGCAGTATTTT. This gives the protein CASSIAPGSWPDTQYF. This sequence joins TRBV19 and TRBJ2-3; TRBD2 might be the D (5 bases). Looked up from germline, CDR1 is LNHDA and CDR2 is SQIVND (reference sequence). The ends were cut back, 3 bases at V and 6 bases at J, with 19 bases in the middle. This CDR3 contains 16 residues.

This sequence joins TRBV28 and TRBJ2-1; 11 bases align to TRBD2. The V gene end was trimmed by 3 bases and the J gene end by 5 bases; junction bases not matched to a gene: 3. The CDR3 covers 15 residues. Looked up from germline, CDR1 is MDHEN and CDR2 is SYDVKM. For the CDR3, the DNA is TGTGCCAGCAGTTTCCCGGGACTAGCGGACAATGAGCAGTTCTTC. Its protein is CASSFPGLADNEQFF.

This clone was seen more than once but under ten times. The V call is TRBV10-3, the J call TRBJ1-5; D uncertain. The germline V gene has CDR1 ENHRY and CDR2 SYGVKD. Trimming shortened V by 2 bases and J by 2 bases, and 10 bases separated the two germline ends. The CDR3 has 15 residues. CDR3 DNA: TGTGCCATCAGTGAGCGGGAGTTCGGCAATCAGCCCCAGCATTTT. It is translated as CAISEREFGNQPQHF.

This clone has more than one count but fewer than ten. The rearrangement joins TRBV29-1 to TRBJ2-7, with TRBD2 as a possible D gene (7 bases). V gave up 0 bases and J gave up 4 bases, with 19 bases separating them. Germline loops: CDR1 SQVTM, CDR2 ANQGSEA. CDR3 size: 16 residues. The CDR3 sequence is CSVEDQRGGASYEQYF. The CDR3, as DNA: TGCAGCGTTGAAGACCAACGTGGGGGGGCGAGTTACGAGCAGTACTTC.

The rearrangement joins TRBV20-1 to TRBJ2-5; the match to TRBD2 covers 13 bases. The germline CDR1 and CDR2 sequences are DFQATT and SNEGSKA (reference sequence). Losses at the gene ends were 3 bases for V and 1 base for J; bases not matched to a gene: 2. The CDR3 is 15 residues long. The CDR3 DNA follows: TGCAGTGCTAGTGGGACTAGCGGGACCCAAGAGACCCAGTACTTC. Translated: CSASGTSGTQETQYF.

The CDR3 spells CASSGGEGTNSNQPQHF. The CDR3 bases are TGTGCCAGCAGTGGGGGGGAAGGGACTAATAGCAATCAGCCCCAGCATTTT. The chain uses TRBV2 and TRBJ1-5; TRBD1 is a possible D gene (5 bases). Trimming removed 4 bases at V and 0 bases at J, with 16 bases between. Looked up from germline, CDR1 is SNHLY and CDR2 is FYNNEI. The CDR3 spans 17 residues.

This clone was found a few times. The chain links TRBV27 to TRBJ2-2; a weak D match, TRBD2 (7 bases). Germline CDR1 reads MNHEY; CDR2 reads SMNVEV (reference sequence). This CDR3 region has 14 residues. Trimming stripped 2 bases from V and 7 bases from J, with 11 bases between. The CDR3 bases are TGTGCCAGCAGTTTAACCGGGGGGCGCGGGGAGCTGTTTTTT. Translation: CASSLTGGRGELFF.